A single sample gave rise to the 30 T cell receptor beta chains below, sequenced in a study of sequential checkpoint blockade in melanoma. Libraries were prepared by immunoSEQ multiplex PCR; TCRdb keeps only in-frame clonotypes and omits some of them. Of 10,000 or so clones in the sample, 60% to 75% are singletons; the top ten hold approximately 13%. Treatment reported: randomized to nivolumab then ipilimumab (arm A) or the reverse (arm B). This specimen consisted of CD8+ T cells sorted from blood (inferred from file names), obtained from a patient given nivolumab and ipilimumab in sequence. Receptors were obtained from a human donor with melanoma.

This chain links TRBV2 with TRBJ2-1; 9 bases fit TRBD1. V dropped 9 bases and J dropped 2; count of bases not matched to a gene: 8. The CDR3 runs 15 residues. Germline V gene lookup returns CDR1 SNHLY and CDR2 FYNNEI. The CDR3 DNA reads TGTGCCAGTGTAGAAAGACAGGGGGCCTACAATGAGCAGTTCTTC. This translates into CASVERQGAYNEQFF.

This clone appeared a few times. V is TRBV9 and J is TRBJ2-7, with TRBD1 matching 7 bases. Germline values: CDR1 SGDLS, CDR2 YYNGEE. The CDR3 is 14 residues long. The V and J ends lost 5 bases and 3 bases, in that order; junction bases with no gene match: 8. CDR3 nucleotides: TGTGCCAGCAGTCCCGGGACAGCGAACTACGAGCAGTACGTC. It encodes CASSPGTANYEQYV.

The chain employs TRBV2 and TRBJ2-2, with a tentative D call TRBD2 (6 bases). The CDR3 spans 14 residues. With 6 bases removed from V and 3 bases from J, the gap between germline ends came to 11 bases. Germline V gene data show CDR1 as SNHLY and CDR2 as FYNNEI. CDR3 DNA sequence: TGTGCCAGCAGCTGGACGGGAGACACCGGGGAGCTGTTTTTT. Amino acids: CASSWTGDTGELFF.

This clone appeared once. The sample carries other DNA sequences with the same CDR3. The J gene is TRBJ2-1, the V gene TRBV2; 11 bases match TRBD2. The CDR3 extends over 15 amino acids. Germline loops: CDR1 SNHLY, CDR2 FYNNEI. With V trimmed by 3 bases and J by 3 bases, 1 base remained unmatched. DNA for the CDR3: TGTGCCAGCAGTGAGGGGACTAGCGGCTACAATGAGCAGTTCTTC. It encodes CASSEGTSGYNEQFF.

The genes are TRBV12-5 and TRBJ1-1, with TRBD1 matching over 11 bases. Per the germline V gene, CDR1 is LGHNT and CDR2 is FRNRAP. CDR3 length: 14 residues. V shed 6 bases, J shed 4 bases, and the junction held 4 bases outside the gene matches. The DNA of the CDR3 is TGTGCTAGTGGACCCGGGACAGGGGGCACTGAAGCTTTCTTT. Its protein is CASGPGTGGTEAFF.

CDR3 nucleotides: TGTGCCAGTAGTATCGAACTAGCGGACCAAGAGACCCAGTACTTC. It specifies CASSIELADQETQYF. The rearrangement links TRBV19 to TRBJ2-5; TRBD2 matches at 8 bases. Germline V lookup: CDR1 LNHDA, CDR2 SQIVND (reference sequence). Unmatched junction bases numbered 3, after V lost 3 bases and J lost 0 bases. CDR3 length: 15 amino acids.

V usage is TRBV9 and J usage is TRBJ2-3; TRBD2 matches 9 bases. Germline V gene data show CDR1 as SGDLS and CDR2 as YYNGEE. V was clipped by 3 bases and J by 5 bases; unmatched bases: 7. The CDR3 has 15 residues. CDR3 protein: CASSEGGLAGDTQYF. The DNA of the CDR3 is TGTGCCAGCAGCGAGGGGGGACTAGCAGGAGATACGCAGTATTTT.

Only one count was recorded for this clone. V gene TRBV29-1 combines with J gene TRBJ2-1, with TRBD2 identical over 8 bases. Germline CDR1 reads SQVTM; CDR2 reads ANQGSEA. The CDR3 sequence is 16 residues long. V gave up 7 bases and J gave up 0 bases; unmatched junction bases: 11. CDR3 protein: CSGVGAGGSSYNEQFF. CDR3 nucleotides: TGCAGCGGCGTGGGGGCGGGGGGCTCCTCCTACAATGAGCAGTTCTTC.

The rearrangement links TRBV19 to TRBJ2-3, with a weak D call TRBD2 (5 bases). CDR3 length equals 15 residues. Germline loops: CDR1 LNHDA, CDR2 SQIVND (reference sequence). V shed 3 bases and J shed 6 bases, with 16 bases lying between them. The DNA of the CDR3 is TGTGCCAGTAGTATTGGCGTGGGAGCAGCGGATACGCAGTATTTT. Residues: CASSIGVGAADTQYF.

The sample holds a few counts of this clone. The chain links TRBV4-2 to TRBJ2-7, with 9 bases identical to TRBD1. V was pared by 3 bases and J by 6 bases, with 12 bases of the junction left unmatched. Germline CDR1 reads LGHNA; CDR2 reads YNFKEQ. This CDR3 spans 16 amino acids. For the CDR3, the DNA is TGTGCCAGCAGCCAGAGAACCGGGACAGGGAGTAGCGAGCAGTACTTC. Amino acids: CASSQRTGTGSSEQYF.

The chain combines TRBV7-8 with TRBJ2-7; TRBD2 matches 13 bases. Germline values: CDR1 SGHVS, CDR2 FQNEAQ. This CDR3 has 15 amino acids. V shed 1 base and J 6 bases; nucleotides not matched to a gene: 3. CDR3: CASSLGTSGSGEQYV. DNA of the CDR3: TGTGCCAGCAGCTTAGGGACTAGCGGGAGTGGCGAGCAGTACGTC.

The chain recombines TRBV14 with TRBJ2-7, with 8 bases aligning to TRBD2. CDR1 and CDR2 from the germline V gene are SGHDN and FVKESK. The CDR3 has 18 amino acids. Losses at the gene ends were 1 base for V and 0 bases for J; bases not matched to a gene: 11. For the CDR3, the DNA is TGTGCCAGCAGCCAAGCTTGGCGGGAGGCCAGGAGCTCCTACGAGCAGTACGTC. It encodes CASSQAWREARSSYEQYV.

The V call is TRBV29-1, the J call TRBJ1-1; TRBD1 matches 8 bases. CDR1 and CDR2 from the germline V gene are SQVTM and ANQGSEA. V lost 4 bases, J lost 5 bases, and 6 bases stayed unmatched. CDR3 length: 13 amino acids. The CDR3 bases are TGCAGCGTTGTGACAGGGGAGGGAACTGAAGCTTTCTTT. Protein product: CSVVTGEGTEAFF.

V and J are TRBV15 and TRBJ1-1; TRBD1 might be the D (5 bases). Germline V gene lookup returns CDR1 LNHNV and CDR2 YYDKDF (reference sequence). V was shortened by 0 bases and J by 11 bases, with 19 bases between the two germline ends. The CDR3 length is 15 residues. In nucleotides, the CDR3 is TGTGCCACCAGCAGAGATGACAGAAACACGGGGGGGGCTTTCTTT. Amino acid sequence: CATSRDDRNTGGAFF.

The rearrangement joins TRBV6-5 to TRBJ2-2; D remains unclear. The CDR3 totals 15 residues. The V and J ends lost 2 bases and 0 bases respectively, with 7 bases between them. Per the germline V gene, CDR1 is MNHEY and CDR2 is SVGAGI. CDR3 protein: CASSYNSANTGELFF. The CDR3 nucleotides are TGTGCCAGCAGTTACAATTCCGCGAACACCGGGGAGCTGTTTTTT.

The genes are TRBV19 and TRBJ1-5; D unclear. V was cut by 9 bases and J by 5 bases, with 23 bases left in between. The CDR3 has 16 residues. Germline-derived CDR1 and CDR2 are LNHDA and SQIVND (reference sequence). CDR3 in DNA: TGTGCCAGAACCCCTACGGGGAACGGGAAATATCAGCCCCAGCATTTT. Translating gives CARTPTGNGKYQPQHF.

This clone has a single count. Different DNA sequences within this sample yield the same CDR3. The V call is TRBV7-9, the J call TRBJ2-7, with a tentative D call TRBD1 (6 bases). Germline V gives CDR1 SEHNR, CDR2 FQNEAQ (reference sequence). The CDR3 loop spans 13 amino acids. Trimming stripped 6 bases from V and 7 bases from J, with 16 bases between. Here the CDR3 DNA reads TGTGCCAGCAGTTCCCCCAGGGGTAGGGAGCAGTACTTC. It codes for CASSSPRGREQYF.

The chain links TRBV5-6 to TRBJ2-1; no clear D. The germline V gene encodes CDR1 SGHDT and CDR2 YYEEEE. The CDR3 contains 13 residues. Trimming left V 2 bases short and J 7 bases short, with 10 bases between. In DNA, the CDR3 is TGTGCCAGCAGCTTCGAACTGACAAATGAGCAGTTCTTC. This sequence encodes CASSFELTNEQFF.

The genes are TRBV4-1 and TRBJ2-1; 8 bases align to TRBD2. V shed 0 bases, J shed 0 bases, and the junction held 1 base outside the gene matches. Germline loops: CDR1 MGHRA, CDR2 YSYEKL. The length of the CDR3 is 16 residues. The CDR3 region is CASSQDGTSSYNEQFF. The CDR3, as DNA: TGCGCCAGCAGCCAAGATGGGACTAGCTCCTACAATGAGCAGTTCTTC.

This chain links TRBV29-1 with TRBJ2-2, with D perhaps matching TRBD1 (5 bases). The germline V and J ends were trimmed by 3 bases and 0 bases, with 11 bases remaining between them. The CDR3 totals 15 residues. Germline values: CDR1 SQVTM, CDR2 ANQGSEA. CDR3 region: CSVDVDSANTGELFF. The CDR3 bases are TGCAGCGTTGATGTAGACAGCGCGAACACCGGGGAGCTGTTTTTT.

The rearrangement joins TRBV7-2 to TRBJ1-2; D is uncertain. Deletions cut 5 bases from V and 6 bases from J, with 10 bases between. Germline-derived CDR1 and CDR2 are SGHTA and FQGNSA. This CDR3 region has 12 residues. The CDR3 here is CASSPRTHGYTF. The CDR3 nucleotides read TGTGCCAGCAGCCCCAGAACCCATGGCTACACCTTC.

The gene calls are TRBV2 and TRBJ2-1; no definite D call. Trimming removed 6 bases from V and 7 bases from J, with 19 bases in between. The CDR3 loop spans 15 amino acids. Germline CDR1 is SNHLY and CDR2 is FYNNEI. The CDR3: CASSEMDSPRNEQFF. CDR3 nucleotide sequence: TGTGCCAGCAGCGAAATGGATAGTCCCAGGAATGAGCAGTTCTTC.

This chain links TRBV5-8 with TRBJ2-1, with no clear D. The CDR3 contains 15 residues. V lost 9 bases and J 0 bases, leaving 16 bases between the germline ends. Looked up from germline, CDR1 is SGHTS and CDR2 is YDEGEE. The CDR3, as DNA: TGTGCCAACCTCTGGGCTGGAAGCTCCTACAATGAGCAGTTCTTC. This codes for CANLWAGSSYNEQFF.

The CDR3 DNA is TGCAGCGTTCTTCCTAGCACTGAGCAGTTCTTC. Translated, it gives CSVLPSTEQFF. V usage is TRBV29-1 and J usage is TRBJ2-1; D might be TRBD2 (5 bases). Trimming removed 5 bases from V and 9 bases from J, with 11 bases in between. Germline V lookup: CDR1 SQVTM, CDR2 ANQGSEA. This CDR3 is 11 amino acids long.

V gene TRBV6-5 combines with J gene TRBJ2-1, with 9 bases fitting TRBD2. The J segment lost 6 bases and the V segment lost 0 bases, leaving 6 bases of the junction unmatched. The CDR3 runs to 16 residues. The V gene's germline CDR1 is MNHEY and CDR2 SVGAGI. The CDR3 spells CASSYSPSGVSNEQFF. CDR3 bases: TGTGCCAGCAGTTACTCGCCTAGCGGGGTGAGCAATGAGCAGTTCTTC.

V and J are TRBV6-1 and TRBJ2-7; TRBD2 might be the D (5 bases). The CDR3 has 15 amino acids. Germline V gives CDR1 MNHNS, CDR2 SASEGT. Trimming pared 7 bases from V and 0 bases from J, leaving 16 bases between. The CDR3 protein is CASTDGGYNSYEQYF. The DNA of the CDR3 is TGTGCCAGCACCGACGGAGGATACAACTCCTACGAGCAGTACTTC.

J is TRBJ2-5 and V is TRBV5-6; tentative D call: TRBD2 (6 bases). This CDR3 contains 13 residues. V lost 4 bases to trimming and J lost 9 bases, with 16 bases between them. Germline V gives CDR1 SGHDT, CDR2 YYEEEE. The CDR3 DNA follows: TGTGCCAGCAGCACGGGACTTCAAGGGGCCCAGTACTTC. Protein product: CASSTGLQGAQYF.

V and J are TRBV7-8 and TRBJ2-7; maybe TRBD1 (6 bases). Trimming shortened V by 4 bases and J by 2 bases, and 9 bases separated the two germline ends. The CDR3 loop spans 13 amino acids. The germline V gene has CDR1 SGHVS and CDR2 FQNEAQ. The CDR3 DNA sequence: TGTGCCAGCAGCTCACCAGGGGCCTACGAGCAGTACGTC. Protein: CASSSPGAYEQYV.

This chain uses TRBV7-9 with TRBJ2-1; the D gene is possibly TRBD1 (6 bases). Trimming took off 8 bases at V and 1 base at J, with 9 bases between the two ends. This CDR3 has 13 amino acids. Germline CDR1 and CDR2: SEHNR and FQNEAQ (reference sequence). CDR3 sequence (DNA): TGTGCCAGCGAGGGGGTATCCTACAATGAGCAGTTCTTC. Translation gives CASEGVSYNEQFF.

V gene TRBV6-4 combines with J gene TRBJ2-1; the match to TRBD2 covers 7 bases. V shed 4 bases, J shed 0 bases, and the junction held 3 bases outside the gene matches. Germline V gene sequence: CDR1 MRHNA, CDR2 SNTAGT. CDR3 size: 15 residues. The CDR3 coding sequence is TGTGCCAGCAGTGGGGGCGGGGGCTCCTACAATGAGCAGTTCTTC. Its protein is CASSGGGGSYNEQFF.